This T cell receptor beta chain was captured in a study of blood T cell repertoires in COVID-19. About the study: COVID-19 samples from acute and convalescent phases originated in the United States, Italy and Spain.

Authors' processing steps: Amplification with reference gene primers provided the estimates of nucleated cell counts. The method was immunoSEQ multiplex PCR; TCRdb's version includes in-frame clones alone and lacks a portion of them. The V and J calls and the clone size are those of that table, but D and trimming were determined from the DNA. The table shows about 82,000 clones, with roughly four fifths occurring only once. Germline trimming cut 3 bases from V and 8 bases from J; bases unmatched to any gene: 9. This CDR3 has 15 amino acids. Germline V gives CDR1 WSHSY, CDR2 SAAADI. The gene calls are TRBV10-2 and TRBJ2-1; TRBD1 matches at 8 bases. Sequencing was done on a sample of peripheral blood. This sequence was found in a man in his forties or fifties with active or convalescent COVID-19. The CDR3 reads CASSEQGVGGYEQFF. The CDR3 region has the DNA TGCGCCAGCAGTGAACAGGGGGTAGGCGGGTATGAGCAGTTCTTC.